The rows below give T cell receptor beta chains drawn from one sample of a study of T cell responses to AZD1222 COVID-19 vaccine. Repertoires were generated with immunoSEQ multiplex PCR, while TCRdb's copy carries only in-frame clones and drops some. The sample contains around 99,000 clones, roughly 84% of which appear only once. The source material was peripheral blood, sampled on day 0 of AZD1222 vaccination. These receptors were taken from an adult in good health. CDR3s include the opening cysteine and the closing phenylalanine or tryptophan. The D gene is left open where the match is weak. Some rows mark clone size as missing; the rest say once, few, many or name a class of expanded clone.

D	V	J	size	DNA	CDR3
.	TRBV14	TRBJ2-7	.	TGTGCCAGCAGCCCCCGGGACTTCTCTTACGAGCAGTACTTC	CASSPRDFSYEQYF
.	TRBV5-1	TRBJ1-4	.	TGCGCCAGCAGCTTAAACTCCGGGAGTGAAAAACTGTTTTTT	CASSLNSGSEKLFF
.	TRBV28	TRBJ1-1	few	TGTGCCAGCAGTTTGCCTTACAAGAACACTGAAGCTTTCTTT	CASSLPYKNTEAFF
.	TRBV7-6	TRBJ2-1	.	TGTGCCAGCAGCTTAGCGGCCCTAAGGCGGGGTGGGCTTCTACAGAGGAATGAGCAGTTCTTC	CASSLAALRRGGLLQRNEQFF
.	TRBV18	TRBJ1-5	.	TGTGCCAGCTCACCAGCGGGGCGGGGCAATCAGCCCCAGCATTTT	CASSPAGRGNQPQHF
.	TRBV2	TRBJ1-1	.	TGTGCCAGCAGTGTCAACAGTGTGAACACTGAAGCTTTCTTT	CASSVNSVNTEAFF
TRBD2	TRBV4-1	TRBJ2-1	.	TGCGCCAGCAGCTCACTAGCGAGCTCCTACAATGAGCAGTTCTTC	CASSSLASSYNEQFF
.	TRBV2	TRBJ2-3	.	TGTGCCAGCAGTCCAGGAGGTGGGGGCGTCACAGATACGCAGTATTTT	CASSPGGGGVTDTQYF
TRBD1	TRBV3-1/TRBV3-2	TRBJ1-2	.	TGTGCCAGCAGCCAAGATCTTACGAAGGACAGGGTGAGGAGGGGCTACACCTTC	CASSQDLTKDRVRRGYTF
.	TRBV11-3	TRBJ1-6	.	TGTGCCAGCAGCTTTCAGGGGAATTCACCCCTCCACTTT	CASSFQGNSPLHF
.	TRBV19	TRBJ1-2	.	TGTGCCAGTAGTATGGTCGCTATCTATGGCTACACCTTC	CASSMVAIYGYTF